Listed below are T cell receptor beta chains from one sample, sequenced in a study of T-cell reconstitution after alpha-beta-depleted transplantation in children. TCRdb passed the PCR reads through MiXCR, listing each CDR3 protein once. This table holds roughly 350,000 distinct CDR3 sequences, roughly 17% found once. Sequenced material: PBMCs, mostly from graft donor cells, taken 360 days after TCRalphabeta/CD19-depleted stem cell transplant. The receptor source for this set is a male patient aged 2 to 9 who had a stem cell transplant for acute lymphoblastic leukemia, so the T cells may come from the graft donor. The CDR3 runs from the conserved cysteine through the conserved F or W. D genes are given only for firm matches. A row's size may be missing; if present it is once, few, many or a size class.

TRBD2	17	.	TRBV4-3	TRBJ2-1	CASSQDKLAGVSNEQFF	TGCGCCAGCAGCCAAGATAAACTAGCGGGAGTATCCAATGAGCAGTTCTTC
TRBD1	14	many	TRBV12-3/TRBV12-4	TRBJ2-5	CASRRSGGQETQYF	TGTGCCAGCAGACGATCAGGGGGCCAAGAGACCCAGTACTTC
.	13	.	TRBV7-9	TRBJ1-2	CASRPGIPYGYTF	TGTGCCAGCCGACCAGGGATCCCCTATGGCTACACCTTC
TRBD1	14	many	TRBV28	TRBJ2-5	CASSHDDRDGTQYF	TGTGCCAGCAGTCACGACGACAGGGATGGGACCCAGTACTTC
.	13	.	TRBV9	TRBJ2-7	CASSLTTDYEQYF	TGTGCCAGCAGCTTAACTACGGACTACGAGCAGTACTTC
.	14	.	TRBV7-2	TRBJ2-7	CASKVAQRFYEQYF	TGTGCCAGCAAAGTGGCCCAACGCTTCTACGAGCAGTACTTC
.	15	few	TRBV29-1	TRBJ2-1	CSVGGDRRVYNEQFF	TGCAGCGTGGGGGGGGACAGGCGGGTTTACAATGAGCAGTTCTTC
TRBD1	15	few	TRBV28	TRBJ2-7	CASSLYRTGFYEQYF	TGTGCCAGCAGTTTATATCGGACAGGGTTCTACGAGCAGTACTTC
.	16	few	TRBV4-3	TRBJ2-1	CASSRNWDPTPNEQFF	TGCGCCAGCAGCCGGAACTGGGACCCCACTCCCAATGAGCAGTTCTTC
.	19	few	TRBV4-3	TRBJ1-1	CASSRATLRGSHKNTEAFF	TGCGCCAGCAGTCGGGCTACACTCCGCGGTTCCCACAAGAACACTGAAGCTTTCTTT
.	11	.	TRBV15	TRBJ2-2	CATSRSGELFF	TGTGCCACCAGTAGGAGCGGGGAGCTGTTTTTT
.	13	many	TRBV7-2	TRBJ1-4	CASSPGTGEKLFF	TGTGCCAGCAGCCCTGGGACGGGCGAAAAACTGTTTTTT
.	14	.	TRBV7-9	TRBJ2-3	CASSLEAFLEVQYF	TGTGCCAGCAGCTTAGAAGCCTTCCTAGAAGTGCAGTATTTT
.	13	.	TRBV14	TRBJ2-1	CASSQVTPRGQFF	TGTGCCAGCAGCCAAGTGACGCCTCGGGGGCAGTTCTTC
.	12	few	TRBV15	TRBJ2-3	CATSRDVGRRNF	TGTGCCACCAGCAGAGATGTGGGCAGGCGGAATTTT
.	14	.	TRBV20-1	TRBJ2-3	CSAIMRSGPDAQYF	TGCAGTGCTATAATGAGAAGCGGGCCGGATGCGCAGTATTTT
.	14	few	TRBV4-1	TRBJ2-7	CASSPGTLPYEQYF	TGCGCCAGCAGTCCCGGAACACTACCGTACGAGCAGTACTTC
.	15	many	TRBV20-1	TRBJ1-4	CSANALVTTNEKLFF	TGCAGTGCTAATGCGCTGGTCACAACTAATGAAAAACTGTTTTTT
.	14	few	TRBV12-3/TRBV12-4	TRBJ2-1	CASSSMGGRNEQFF	TGTGCCAGCAGTTCGATGGGCGGACGCAATGAGCAGTTCTTC
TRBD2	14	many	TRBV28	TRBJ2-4	CASSSSGTTYIQYF	TGTGCCAGCAGCTCAAGCGGGACTACATACATTCAGTACTTC
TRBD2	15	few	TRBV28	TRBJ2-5	CASSFPGLALETQYF	TGTGCCAGCAGTTTTCCGGGACTAGCGTTAGAGACCCAGTACTTC
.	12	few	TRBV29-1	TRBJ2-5	CSVVWGQETQYF	TGCAGCGTTGTTTGGGGCCAAGAGACCCAGTACTTC
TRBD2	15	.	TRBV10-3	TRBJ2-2	CAITTSGSNTGELFF	TGTGCCATCACAACTAGCGGGTCGAACACCGGGGAGCTGTTTTTT
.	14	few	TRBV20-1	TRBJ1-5	CSASMGATIEPQHF	TGCAGTGCTAGTATGGGGGCAACCATAGAGCCCCAGCATTTT
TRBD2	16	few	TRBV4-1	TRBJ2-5	CASSLPGLAGQETQYF	TGCGCCAGCAGCCTACCGGGTCTAGCGGGCCAAGAGACCCAGTACTTC
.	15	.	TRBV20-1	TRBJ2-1	CSATSAGYTYNEQFF	TGCAGTGCAACATCAGCGGGTTATACCTACAATGAGCAGTTCTTC
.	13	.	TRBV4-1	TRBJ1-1	CASSHEGLGEAFF	TGCGCCAGCAGCCATGAGGGCCTTGGGGAAGCTTTCTTT
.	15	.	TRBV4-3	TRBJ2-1	CASSQTAVSYNEQFF	TGCGCCAGCAGCCAGACCGCTGTGTCCTACAATGAGCAGTTCTTC
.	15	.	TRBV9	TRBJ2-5	CASSVSGGTQETQYF	TGTGCCAGCAGCGTAAGTGGGGGGACCCAAGAGACCCAGTACTTC
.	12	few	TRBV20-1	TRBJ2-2	CSARANTGELFF	TGCAGTGCTAGGGCGAACACCGGGGAGCTGTTTTTT
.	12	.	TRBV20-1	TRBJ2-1	CSAREWYNEQFF	TGCAGTGCTAGAGAGTGGTACAATGAGCAGTTCTTC
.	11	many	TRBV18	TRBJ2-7	CASSPPYEQYF	TGTGCCAGCTCACCCCCCTACGAGCAGTACTTC